A single sample is the source of the 16 T cell receptor beta chains below, sequenced in a study of OX40 agonist ivuxolimab in advanced cancers. Generated by immunoSEQ multiplex PCR, the TCRdb table keeps only in-frame clones and is missing some. In the table there are more than 70,000 clones, roughly 91% of which are singletons. Sample: CD4+ or CD8+ T cells sorted from blood, taken in a trial of the OX40 agonist ivuxolimab. These TCRs come from an adult with an advanced solid tumor such as melanoma, head and neck, liver or kidney cancer.

The chain employs TRBV9 and TRBJ2-3; TRBD2 matches at 7 bases. Trimming removed 2 bases from V and 4 bases from J; junction bases left unmatched: 4. Germline-derived CDR1 and CDR2 are SGDLS and YYNGEE. The CDR3 covers 14 residues. The CDR3 here is CASSVGLDPDTQYF. CDR3 coding DNA: TGTGCCAGCAGCGTCGGACTAGATCCAGATACGCAGTATTTT.

The rearrangement links TRBV4-1 to TRBJ1-3, with D maybe TRBD1 (5 bases). V lost 1 base to trimming and J lost 3 bases, with 19 bases between them. This CDR3 is built from 18 residues. The V gene's germline CDR1 is MGHRA and CDR2 YSYEKL. The CDR3 DNA is TGCGCCAGCAGCCAAGTTCCTCAGGGACTATCTCGTGGAAACACCATATATTTT. Protein: CASSQVPQGLSRGNTIYF.

The chain links TRBV10-3 to TRBJ2-3; tentatively, D is TRBD2 (5 bases). Germline V gene lookup returns CDR1 ENHRY and CDR2 SYGVKD. V shed 2 bases and J shed 0 bases, with 12 bases lying between them. CDR3 size: 16 residues. The CDR3 region is CAISERTSGSTDTQYF. Written as DNA, the CDR3 is TGTGCCATCAGTGAGCGGACGAGCGGAAGCACAGATACGCAGTATTTT.

This sequence joins TRBV2 and TRBJ2-6; D is unresolved. V lost 8 bases and J 0 bases, leaving 14 bases between the germline ends. There are 16 residues in the CDR3. Germline CDR1 and CDR2: SNHLY and FYNNEI. In DNA form, the CDR3 reads TGTGCCAGCCGGGCCATCCTCTTCTCTGGGGCCAACGTCCTGACTTTC. Translation gives CASRAILFSGANVLTF.

The chain has TRBV5-5 and TRBJ2-7, with TRBD2 identical over 10 bases. The CDR3 length is 15 residues. Germline V CDR1 and CDR2: SGHKS, YYEKEE (reference sequence). Trimming removed 3 bases from V and 0 bases from J; junction bases left unmatched: 3. In DNA form, the CDR3 reads TGTGCCAGCAGCTACCTAGCGGGAGTCTCCTACGAGCAGTACTTC. This codes for CASSYLAGVSYEQYF.

The gene calls are TRBV28 and TRBJ2-2, with no clear D. The germline V and J ends were trimmed by 2 bases and 6 bases, with 10 bases remaining between them. The CDR3 has 14 residues. In germline, CDR1 is MDHEN, CDR2 SYDVKM. The CDR3 spells CASSLTMSAGELFF. The DNA of the CDR3 is TGTGCCAGCAGTTTAACTATGTCGGCCGGGGAGCTGTTTTTT.

The chain joins TRBV27 to TRBJ2-3, with TRBD2 identical over 8 bases. Germline V gene sequence: CDR1 MNHEY, CDR2 SMNVEV (reference sequence). With V trimmed by 4 bases and J by 4 bases, 10 bases remained unmatched. The CDR3 contains 16 residues. The CDR3 sequence: CASSSLAGLGADTQYF. CDR3 DNA sequence: TGTGCCAGCAGTTCTCTAGCGGGTTTGGGTGCAGATACGCAGTATTTT.

CDR3 sequence reads: CASSLVAGSSYNEQFF. The CDR3 DNA follows: TGCGCCAGCAGCTTGGTCGCGGGTAGCTCCTACAATGAGCAGTTCTTC. The V call is TRBV5-1, the J call TRBJ2-1; tentative D call: TRBD2 (5 bases). This CDR3 has 16 residues. Trimming took 0 bases from V and 0 from J, leaving 10 bases between them. Germline CDR1 and CDR2: SGHRS and YFSETQ.

J is TRBJ2-3 and V is TRBV27; 13 bases match TRBD2. This CDR3 has 18 residues. Per germline, CDR1 MNHEY and CDR2 SMNVEV (reference sequence). The V segment lost 3 bases and the J segment 0 bases; nucleotides outside the gene matches: 6. The CDR3: CASSFRLAGGRSTDTQYF. The DNA of the CDR3 is TGTGCCAGCAGTTTTAGACTAGCGGGAGGAAGGAGCACAGATACGCAGTATTTT.

The chain links TRBV28 to TRBJ1-1; D is unresolved. CDR3 size: 13 residues. V was shortened by 5 bases and J by 5 bases, with 12 bases between the two germline ends. Germline V gene lookup returns CDR1 MDHEN and CDR2 SYDVKM. CDR3 nucleotide sequence: TGTGCCAGCAGTCCCCCGAAGCGAACTGAAGCTTTCTTT. Translating gives CASSPPKRTEAFF.

The chain carries TRBV18 and TRBJ2-2, with unresolved D. With 6 bases removed from V and 2 bases from J, the gap between germline ends came to 10 bases. Germline loops: CDR1 KGHSH, CDR2 LQKENI. The CDR3 is 14 residues long. The CDR3 nucleotides read TGTGCCAGCTCGATTGGCCCCAACACCGGGGAGCTGTTTTTT. Translating it yields CASSIGPNTGELFF. The complete variable domain, with remaining parts taken from reference TRBV18 and TRBJ2-2, reads NAGVMQNPRHLVRRRGQEARLRCSPMKGHSHVYWYRQLPEEGLKFMVYLQKENIIDESGMPKERFSAEFPKEGPSILRIQQVVRGDSAAYFCASSIGPNTGELFFGEGSRLTVL.

The CDR3 sequence: CASSPSGQPQHF. The CDR3 DNA is TGTGCCAGCTCACCCTCAGGTCAGCCCCAGCATTTT. This chain links TRBV18 with TRBJ1-5; no clear D gene. Trimming removed 3 bases from V and 6 bases from J, with 6 bases in between. Germline V CDR1 and CDR2: KGHSH, LQKENI. This CDR3 region has 12 residues. Looking up the rest from reference TRBV18 and TRBJ1-5 gives the full variable domain: NAGVMQNPRHLVRRRGQEARLRCSPMKGHSHVYWYRQLPEEGLKFMVYLQKENIIDESGMPKERFSAEFPKEGPSILRIQQVVRGDSAAYFCASSPSGQPQHFGDGTRLSIL.

The chain couples TRBV10-3 to TRBJ2-1; D is unclear. The germline V gene encodes CDR1 ENHRY and CDR2 SYGVKD. This CDR3 has 11 residues. With 1 base removed from V and 7 bases from J, the gap between germline ends came to 2 bases. The CDR3 sequence: CAISELNEQFF. Written as DNA, the CDR3 is TGTGCCATCAGTGAGTTAAATGAGCAGTTCTTC.

V is TRBV4-2 and J is TRBJ2-5, with a weak D call TRBD1 (5 bases). Trimming pared 7 bases from V and 1 base from J, leaving 16 bases between. Germline CDR1 and CDR2: LGHNA and YNFKEQ. The CDR3 totals 15 residues. CDR3 nucleotides: TGTGCCAGCACCGCAAGTAGACAGCCCCAAGAGACCCAGTACTTC. It codes for CASTASRQPQETQYF.

V usage is TRBV14 and J usage is TRBJ2-7; D uncertain. Germline V gene data show CDR1 as SGHDN and CDR2 as FVKESK. CDR3 length equals 14 residues. Trimming pared 0 bases from V and 2 bases from J, leaving 8 bases between. In nucleotides, the CDR3 is TGTGCCAGCAGCCAAGATCTTGGCCCCTACGAGCAGTACTTC. Translated: CASSQDLGPYEQYF.

This rearrangement joins TRBV7-3 to TRBJ2-2; D is perhaps TRBD1 (6 bases). The CDR3 extends over 14 amino acids. Germline V gene data show CDR1 as SGHTA and CDR2 as FQGTGA. The V end lost 3 bases, the J end lost 5 bases, and 10 bases lay between the germline ends. The CDR3 here is CASSFDDRTGELFF. The CDR3 DNA reads TGTGCCAGCAGCTTCGACGACAGGACCGGGGAGCTGTTTTTT.